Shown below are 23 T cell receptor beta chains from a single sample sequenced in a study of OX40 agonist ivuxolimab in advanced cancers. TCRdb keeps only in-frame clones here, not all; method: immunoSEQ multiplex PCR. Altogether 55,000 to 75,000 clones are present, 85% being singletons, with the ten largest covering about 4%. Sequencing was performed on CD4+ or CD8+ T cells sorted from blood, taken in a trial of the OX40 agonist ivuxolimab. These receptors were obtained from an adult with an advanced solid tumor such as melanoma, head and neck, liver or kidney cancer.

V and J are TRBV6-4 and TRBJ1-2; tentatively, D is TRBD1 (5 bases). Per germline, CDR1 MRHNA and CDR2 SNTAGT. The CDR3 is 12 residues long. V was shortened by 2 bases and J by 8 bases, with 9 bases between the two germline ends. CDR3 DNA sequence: TGTGCCAGCAGTGACGGTGGGGCCGGCTACACCTTC. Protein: CASSDGGAGYTF.

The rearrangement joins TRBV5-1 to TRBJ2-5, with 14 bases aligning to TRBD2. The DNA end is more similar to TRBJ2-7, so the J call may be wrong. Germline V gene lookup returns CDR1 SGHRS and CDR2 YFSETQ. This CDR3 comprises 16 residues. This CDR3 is CASQSGLAGGGDEQYF. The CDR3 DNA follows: TGCGCCAGCCAGTCTGGACTAGCGGGAGGTGGGGACGAGCAGTACTTC.

The DNA for the CDR3 is TGTGCCAGCAGCTTAAATTATGGAAACACCATATATTTT. Protein: CASSLNYGNTIYF. V gene TRBV7-8 combines with J gene TRBJ1-3; D uncertain. Germline assignment: CDR1 SGHVS and CDR2 FQNEAQ. This CDR3 region has 13 residues. Trimming took off 2 bases at V and 3 bases at J, with 5 bases between the two ends.

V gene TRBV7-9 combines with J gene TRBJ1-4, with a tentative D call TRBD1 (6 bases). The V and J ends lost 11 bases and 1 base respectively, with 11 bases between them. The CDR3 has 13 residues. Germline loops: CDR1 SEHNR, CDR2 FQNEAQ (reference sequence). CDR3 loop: CASSRGTNEKLFF. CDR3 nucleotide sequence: TGTGCCTCATCCAGGGGAACTAATGAAAAACTGTTTTTT.

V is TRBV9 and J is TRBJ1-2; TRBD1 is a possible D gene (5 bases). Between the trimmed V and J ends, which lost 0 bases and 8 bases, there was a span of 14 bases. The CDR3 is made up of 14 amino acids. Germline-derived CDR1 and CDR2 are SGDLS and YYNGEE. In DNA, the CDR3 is TGTGCCAGCAGCGTAGGTCGGGACTATACGGGCTACACCTTC. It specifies CASSVGRDYTGYTF.

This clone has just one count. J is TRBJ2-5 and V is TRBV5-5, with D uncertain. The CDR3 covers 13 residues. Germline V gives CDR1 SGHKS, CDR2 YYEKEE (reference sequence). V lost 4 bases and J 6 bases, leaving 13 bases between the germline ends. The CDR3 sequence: CASSLGGGQTQYF. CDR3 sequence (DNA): TGTGCCAGCAGCCTCGGTGGCGGACAGACCCAGTACTTC.

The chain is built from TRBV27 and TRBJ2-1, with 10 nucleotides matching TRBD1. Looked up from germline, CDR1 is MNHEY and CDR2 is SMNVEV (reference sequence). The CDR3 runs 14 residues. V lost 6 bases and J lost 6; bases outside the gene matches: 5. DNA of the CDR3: TGTGCCAGCAGCCGGGACAGGGGAGGCAATGAGCAGTTCTTC. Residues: CASSRDRGGNEQFF.

The CDR3 sequence is CASSLGPSNGELFF. Here the CDR3 DNA reads TGTGCCAGCAGCTTGGGACCTAGTAACGGGGAGCTGTTTTTT. This rearrangement joins TRBV11-2 to TRBJ2-2; tentatively, D is TRBD1 or TRBD2 (5 bases each). The V and J ends lost 3 bases and 7 bases respectively, with 12 bases between them. The V gene's germline CDR1 is SGHAT and CDR2 FQNNGV. The CDR3 spans 14 residues.

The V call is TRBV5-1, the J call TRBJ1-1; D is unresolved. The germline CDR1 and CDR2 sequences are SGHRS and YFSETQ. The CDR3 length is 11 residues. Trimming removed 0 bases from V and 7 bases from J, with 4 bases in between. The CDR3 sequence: CASSLGLEAFF. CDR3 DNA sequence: TGCGCCAGCAGCTTGGGACTTGAAGCTTTCTTT.

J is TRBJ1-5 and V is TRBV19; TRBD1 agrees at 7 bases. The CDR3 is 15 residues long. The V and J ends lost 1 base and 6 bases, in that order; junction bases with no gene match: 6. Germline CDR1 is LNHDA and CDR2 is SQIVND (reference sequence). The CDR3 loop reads CASSIGVGGGQPQHF. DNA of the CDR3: TGTGCCAGTAGTATAGGGGTAGGGGGCGGTCAGCCCCAGCATTTT.

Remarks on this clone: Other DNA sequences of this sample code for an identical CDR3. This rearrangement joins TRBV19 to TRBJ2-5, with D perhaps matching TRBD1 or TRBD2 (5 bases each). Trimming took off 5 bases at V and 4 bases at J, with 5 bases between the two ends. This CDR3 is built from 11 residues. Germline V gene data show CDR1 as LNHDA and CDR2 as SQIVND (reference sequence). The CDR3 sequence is CASSGGETQYF. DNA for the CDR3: TGTGCCAGTAGTGGGGGAGAGACCCAGTACTTC.

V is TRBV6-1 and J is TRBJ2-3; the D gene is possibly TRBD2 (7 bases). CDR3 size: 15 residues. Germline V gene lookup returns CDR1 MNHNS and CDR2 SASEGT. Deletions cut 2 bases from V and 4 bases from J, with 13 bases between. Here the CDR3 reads CASSESAGAPDTQYF. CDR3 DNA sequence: TGTGCCAGCAGTGAATCTGCGGGGGCCCCAGATACGCAGTATTTT.

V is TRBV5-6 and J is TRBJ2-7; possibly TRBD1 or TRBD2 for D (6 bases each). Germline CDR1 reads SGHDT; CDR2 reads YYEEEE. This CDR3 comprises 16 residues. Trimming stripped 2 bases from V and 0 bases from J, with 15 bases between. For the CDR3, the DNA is TGTGCCAGCAGCTTAGAGGGGGGCAGCGCCTCCTACGAGCAGTACTTC. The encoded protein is CASSLEGGSASYEQYF.

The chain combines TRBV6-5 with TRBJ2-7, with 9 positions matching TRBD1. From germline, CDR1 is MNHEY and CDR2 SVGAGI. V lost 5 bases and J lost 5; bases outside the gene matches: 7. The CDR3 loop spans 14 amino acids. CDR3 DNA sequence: TGTGCCAGCAGTCAGACAGGGGGAGTAGACGAGCAGTACTTC. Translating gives CASSQTGGVDEQYF.

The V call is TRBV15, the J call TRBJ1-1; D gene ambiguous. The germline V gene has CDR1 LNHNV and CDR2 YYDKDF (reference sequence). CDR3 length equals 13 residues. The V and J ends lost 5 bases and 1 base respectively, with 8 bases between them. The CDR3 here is CATSLTENTEAFF. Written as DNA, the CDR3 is TGTGCCACCAGCCTGACCGAGAACACTGAAGCTTTCTTT.

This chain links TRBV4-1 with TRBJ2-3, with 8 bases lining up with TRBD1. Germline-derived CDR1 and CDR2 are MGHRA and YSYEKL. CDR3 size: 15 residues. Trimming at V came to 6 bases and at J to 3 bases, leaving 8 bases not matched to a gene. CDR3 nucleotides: TGCGCCAGCAGGCCAACAGGGGGGATTACAGATACGCAGTATTTT. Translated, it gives CASRPTGGITDTQYF.

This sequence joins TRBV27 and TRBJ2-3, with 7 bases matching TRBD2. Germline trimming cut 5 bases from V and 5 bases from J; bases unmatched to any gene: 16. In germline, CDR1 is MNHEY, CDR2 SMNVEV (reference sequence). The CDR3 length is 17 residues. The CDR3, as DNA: TGTGCCAGCAGTCGCCTAAGGGGCGGGAGAGGTGGAGATACGCAGTATTTT. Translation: CASSRLRGGRGGDTQYF.

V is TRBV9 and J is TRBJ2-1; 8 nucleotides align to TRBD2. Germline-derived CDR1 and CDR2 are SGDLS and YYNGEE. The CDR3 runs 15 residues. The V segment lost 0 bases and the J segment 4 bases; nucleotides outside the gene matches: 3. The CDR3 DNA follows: TGTGCCAGCAGCGTAGCGGGGGGGCTTTACAATGAGCAGTTCTTC. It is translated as CASSVAGGLYNEQFF.

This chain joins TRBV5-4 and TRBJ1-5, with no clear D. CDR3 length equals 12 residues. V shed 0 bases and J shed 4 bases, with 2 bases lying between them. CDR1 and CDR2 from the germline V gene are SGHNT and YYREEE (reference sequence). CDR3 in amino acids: CASSLVNQPQHF. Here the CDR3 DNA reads TGTGCCAGCAGCTTGGTTAATCAGCCCCAGCATTTT.

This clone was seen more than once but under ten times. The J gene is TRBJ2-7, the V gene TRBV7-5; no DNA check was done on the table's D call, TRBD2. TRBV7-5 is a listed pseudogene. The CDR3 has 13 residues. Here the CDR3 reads CVRSPLGAYEQYF. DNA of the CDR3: TGTGTCAGAAGCCCTTTAGGAGCCTACGAGCAGTACTTC.

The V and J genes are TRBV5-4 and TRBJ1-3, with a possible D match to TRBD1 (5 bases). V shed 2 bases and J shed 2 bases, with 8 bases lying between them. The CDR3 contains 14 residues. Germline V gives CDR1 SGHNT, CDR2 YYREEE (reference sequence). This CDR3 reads CASSLRGTGNTIYF. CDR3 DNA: TGTGCCAGCAGCTTAAGGGGAACTGGAAACACCATATATTTT.

CDR3 bases: TGCAGTGTTCGATGGGGGGAAAACACTGAAGCTTTCTTT. Its protein is CSVRWGENTEAFF. The chain carries TRBV29-1 and TRBJ1-1; D is possibly TRBD1 (5 bases). The CDR3 is 13 amino acids. CDR1 is SQVTM and CDR2 is ANQGSEA in the germline V gene.

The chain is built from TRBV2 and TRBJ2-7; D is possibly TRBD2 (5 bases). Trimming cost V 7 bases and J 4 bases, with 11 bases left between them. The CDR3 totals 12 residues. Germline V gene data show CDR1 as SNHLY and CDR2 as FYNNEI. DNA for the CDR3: TGTGCCAGCAACCTACCGGGGTACGAGCAGTACTTC. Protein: CASNLPGYEQYF.